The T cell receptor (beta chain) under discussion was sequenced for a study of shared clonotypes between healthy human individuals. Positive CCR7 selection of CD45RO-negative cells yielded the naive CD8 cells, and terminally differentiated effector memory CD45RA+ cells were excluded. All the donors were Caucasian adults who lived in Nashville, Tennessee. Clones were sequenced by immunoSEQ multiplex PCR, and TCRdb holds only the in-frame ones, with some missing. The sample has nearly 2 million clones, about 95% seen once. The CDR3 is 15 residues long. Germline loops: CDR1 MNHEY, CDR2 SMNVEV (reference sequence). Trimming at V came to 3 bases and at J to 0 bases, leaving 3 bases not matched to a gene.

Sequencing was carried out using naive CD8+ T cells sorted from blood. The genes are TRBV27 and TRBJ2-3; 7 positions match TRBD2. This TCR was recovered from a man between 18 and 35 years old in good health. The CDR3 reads CASSLGLPSTDTQYF. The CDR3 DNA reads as TGTGCCAGCAGTTTGGGACTACCTAGCACAGATACGCAGTATTTT.